This T cell receptor beta chain originates from a study of blood T cells in healthy people across ages. Then a second PCR, running roughly 6 to 12 cycles, was carried out with a sample-barcoded 5' primer and a J-beta primer mix. One entry per CDR3 protein, called by TCRdb with MiXCR from the 5' RACE reads. The table shows about 930,000 distinct CDR3 sequences, with about 27% occurring only once. Note on this clonotype: Its antigen is still unknown.

Study-wide results and caveats: Among long-lived donors, naive CD4+ cells were more numerous and diversity higher than in aged donors.

These sequences were also reported in another study, on T cells of mothers and their children.

Specimen: blood. The sequence came from a woman in her thirties or forties in good health.

CDR3 sequence: CSARDPGSVNEKLFF. The CDR3 nucleotides read TGCAGTGCTAGAGATCCGGGGTCGGTTAATGAAAAACTGTTTTTT. The chain combines TRBV20-1 with TRBJ1-4; D gene ambiguous. Germline V gene data show CDR1 as DFQATT and CDR2 as SNEGSKA (reference sequence). The CDR3 has 15 residues. Deletions cut 0 bases from V and 4 bases from J, with 12 bases between.